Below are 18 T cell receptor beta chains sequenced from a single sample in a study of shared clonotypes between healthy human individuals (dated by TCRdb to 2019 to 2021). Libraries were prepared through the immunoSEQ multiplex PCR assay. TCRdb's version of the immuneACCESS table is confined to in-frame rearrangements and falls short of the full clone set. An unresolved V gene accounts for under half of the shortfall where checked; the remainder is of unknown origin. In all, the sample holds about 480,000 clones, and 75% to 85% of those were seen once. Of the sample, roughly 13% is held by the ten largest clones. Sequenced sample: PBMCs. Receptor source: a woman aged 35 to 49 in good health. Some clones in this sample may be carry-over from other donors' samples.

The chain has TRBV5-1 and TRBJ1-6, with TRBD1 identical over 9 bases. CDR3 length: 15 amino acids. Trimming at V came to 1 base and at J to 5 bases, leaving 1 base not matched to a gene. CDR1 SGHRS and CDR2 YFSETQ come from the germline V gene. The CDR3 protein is CASSLRDRDNSPLHF. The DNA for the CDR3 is TGCGCCAGCAGCTTGAGGGACAGGGATAATTCACCCCTCCACTTT.

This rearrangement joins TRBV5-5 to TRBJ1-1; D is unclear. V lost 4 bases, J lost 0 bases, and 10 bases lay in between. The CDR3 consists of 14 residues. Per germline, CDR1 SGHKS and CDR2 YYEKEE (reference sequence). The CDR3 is CASSPRVLNTEAFF. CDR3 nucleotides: TGTGCCAGCAGCCCCCGGGTCCTGAACACTGAAGCTTTCTTT.

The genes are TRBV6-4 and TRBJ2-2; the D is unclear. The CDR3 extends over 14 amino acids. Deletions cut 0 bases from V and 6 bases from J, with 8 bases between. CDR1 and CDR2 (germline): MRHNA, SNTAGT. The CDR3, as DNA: TGTGCCAGCAGTGACTCGTTAGTCTCCGGGGAGCTGTTTTTT. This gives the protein CASSDSLVSGELFF.

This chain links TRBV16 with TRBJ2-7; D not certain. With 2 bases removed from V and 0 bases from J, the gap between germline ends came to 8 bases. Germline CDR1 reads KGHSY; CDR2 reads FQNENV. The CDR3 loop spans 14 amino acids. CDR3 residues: CASSQQDSSYEQYF. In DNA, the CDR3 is TGTGCCAGCAGCCAACAGGATAGCTCCTACGAGCAGTACTTC.

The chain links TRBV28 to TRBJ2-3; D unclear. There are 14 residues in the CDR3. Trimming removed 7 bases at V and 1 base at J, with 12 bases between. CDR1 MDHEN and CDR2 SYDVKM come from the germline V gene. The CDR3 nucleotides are TGTGCCAGCACACATCTAGGCCGCACAGATACGCAGTATTTT. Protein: CASTHLGRTDTQYF.

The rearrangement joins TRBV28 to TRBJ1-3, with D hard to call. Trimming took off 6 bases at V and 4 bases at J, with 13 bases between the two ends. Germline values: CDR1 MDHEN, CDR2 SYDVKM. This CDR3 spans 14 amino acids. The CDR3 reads CASRRDAGGNTIYF. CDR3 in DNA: TGTGCCAGCAGAAGGGATGCCGGAGGAAACACCATATATTTT.

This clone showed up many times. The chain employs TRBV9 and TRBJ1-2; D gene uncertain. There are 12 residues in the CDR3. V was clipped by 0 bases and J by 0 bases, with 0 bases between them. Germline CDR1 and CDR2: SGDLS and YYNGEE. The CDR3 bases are TGTGCCAGCAGCGTAGCTAACTATGGCTACACCTTC. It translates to CASSVANYGYTF.

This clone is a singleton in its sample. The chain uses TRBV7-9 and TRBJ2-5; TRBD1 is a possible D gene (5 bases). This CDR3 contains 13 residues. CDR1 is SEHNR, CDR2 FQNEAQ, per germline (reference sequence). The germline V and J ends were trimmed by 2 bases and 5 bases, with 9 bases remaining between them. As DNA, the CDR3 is TGTGCCAGCAGCTTATTCCAGGGTGAGACCCAGTACTTC. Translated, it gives CASSLFQGETQYF.

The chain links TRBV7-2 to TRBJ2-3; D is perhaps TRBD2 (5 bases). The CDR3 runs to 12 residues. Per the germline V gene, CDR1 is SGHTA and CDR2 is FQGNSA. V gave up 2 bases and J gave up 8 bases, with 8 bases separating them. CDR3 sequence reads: CASSLIASTQYF. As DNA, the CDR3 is TGTGCCAGCAGCTTAATAGCGAGTACGCAGTATTTT.

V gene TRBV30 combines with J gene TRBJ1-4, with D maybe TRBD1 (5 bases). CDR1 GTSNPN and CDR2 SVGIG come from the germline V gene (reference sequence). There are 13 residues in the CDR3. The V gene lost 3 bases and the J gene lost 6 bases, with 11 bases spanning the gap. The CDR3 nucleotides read TGTGCCTGGAGAGGGACTGCGGATGAAAAACTGTTTTTT. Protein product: CAWRGTADEKLFF.

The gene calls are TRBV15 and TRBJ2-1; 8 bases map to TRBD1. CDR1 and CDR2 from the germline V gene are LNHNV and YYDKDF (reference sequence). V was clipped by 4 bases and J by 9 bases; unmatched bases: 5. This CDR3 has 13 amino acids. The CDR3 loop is CATSTHGTGEQFF. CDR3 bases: TGTGCCACCAGCACCCACGGGACAGGTGAGCAGTTCTTC.

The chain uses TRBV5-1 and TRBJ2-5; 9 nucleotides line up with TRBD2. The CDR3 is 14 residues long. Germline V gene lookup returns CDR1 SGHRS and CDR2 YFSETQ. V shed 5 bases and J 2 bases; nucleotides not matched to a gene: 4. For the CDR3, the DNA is TGCGCCAGCAGAATGACTAGCGGACAAGAGACCCAGTACTTC. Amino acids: CASRMTSGQETQYF.

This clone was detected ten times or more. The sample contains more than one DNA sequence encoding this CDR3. The CDR3 coding sequence is TGTGCCAGCAGCCTACAGTACCAAGAGACCCAGTACTTC. Its protein product is CASSLQYQETQYF. The chain is built from TRBV11-2 and TRBJ2-5; D is unresolved. The germline V gene has CDR1 SGHAT and CDR2 FQNNGV. Deletions cut 5 bases from V and 0 bases from J, with 7 bases between. The CDR3 loop spans 13 amino acids.

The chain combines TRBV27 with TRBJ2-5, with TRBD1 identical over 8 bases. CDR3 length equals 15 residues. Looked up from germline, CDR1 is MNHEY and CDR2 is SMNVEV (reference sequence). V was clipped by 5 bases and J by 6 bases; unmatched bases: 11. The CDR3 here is CASSPNRGEGQTQYF. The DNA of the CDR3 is TGTGCCAGCAGTCCCAACAGGGGGGAAGGACAGACCCAGTACTTC.

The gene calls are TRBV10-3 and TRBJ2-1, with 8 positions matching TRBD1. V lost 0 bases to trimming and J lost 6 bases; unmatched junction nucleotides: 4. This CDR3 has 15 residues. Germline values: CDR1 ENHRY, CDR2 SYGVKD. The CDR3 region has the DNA TGTGCCATCAGTGAGTCTGCACAGGGGGGCAATGAGCAGTTCTTC. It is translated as CAISESAQGGNEQFF.

In DNA, the CDR3 is TGCGCCAGCAGCCAACCCTCGGGATTTCGGCTAGCCGATACGCAGTATTTT. Its translation: CASSQPSGFRLADTQYF. The chain couples TRBV4-1 to TRBJ2-3, with TRBD2 as a possible D gene (5 bases). The CDR3 has 17 amino acids. The V and J ends lost 2 bases and 6 bases respectively, with 21 bases between them. The germline CDR1 and CDR2 sequences are MGHRA and YSYEKL.

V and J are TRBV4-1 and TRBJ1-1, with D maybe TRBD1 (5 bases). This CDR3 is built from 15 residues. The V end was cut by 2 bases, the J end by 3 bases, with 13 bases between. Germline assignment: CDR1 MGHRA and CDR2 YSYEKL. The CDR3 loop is CASSQPTDKDTEAFF. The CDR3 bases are TGCGCCAGCAGCCAACCCACGGACAAGGACACTGAAGCTTTCTTT.

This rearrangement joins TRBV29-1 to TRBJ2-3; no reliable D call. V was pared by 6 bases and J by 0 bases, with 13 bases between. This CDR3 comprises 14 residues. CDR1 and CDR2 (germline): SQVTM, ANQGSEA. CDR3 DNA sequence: TGCAGCGTCGCTATCGGGCAAAGCACAGATACGCAGTATTTT. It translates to CSVAIGQSTDTQYF.